The 16 T cell receptor beta chains reported below all come from one sample, sequenced in a study of glioma-infiltrating T cells after dendritic cell vaccination. Repertoires were generated with immunoSEQ multiplex PCR, while TCRdb's copy carries only in-frame clones and drops some. The repertoire holds 45,000 to 60,000 clones, with 70% to 85% as singletons. Time point indicated: after dendritic cell vaccination, including at tumor progression/relapse. The material was blood, obtained after dendritic cell vaccination. The receptors were sampled from a human donor with glioblastoma.

The V and J genes are TRBV7-6 and TRBJ2-7, with D tentatively TRBD2 (6 bases). CDR1 and CDR2 (germline): SGHVS, FNYEAQ. This CDR3 spans 16 amino acids. V gave up 3 bases and J gave up 2 bases, with 17 bases separating them. The CDR3 DNA sequence: TGTGCCAGCAGCTTGGGCCGGGGCGGGGCAGCCTACGAGCAGTACTTC. Its translation: CASSLGRGGAAYEQYF.

This clone was found once. V usage is TRBV21-1 and J usage is TRBJ2-1; the DNA was not used to check the table's D call, TRBD2. TRBV21-1 is labeled a pseudogene. The CDR3 is 16 residues long. The CDR3 here is CASSKWEASGGAKQFF. The CDR3 DNA reads as TGTGCCAGCAGCAAATGGGAGGCTAGCGGGGGGGCCAAGCAGTTCTTC.

The J gene is TRBJ1-6, the V gene TRBV7-3; D might be TRBD1 (5 bases). V lost 4 bases and J 8 bases, leaving 15 bases between the germline ends. Germline assignment: CDR1 SGHTA and CDR2 FQGTGA. The CDR3 is made up of 15 amino acids. CDR3 coding DNA: TGTGCCAGCAGCTCCCTCCCAGGGAATGATTCACCCCTCCACTTT. It is translated as CASSSLPGNDSPLHF.

On this clone itself: Sequence at one end of the junction differs from germline and may be a read error. The gene calls are TRBV7-7 and TRBJ2-2, with D possibly TRBD2 on 5 matching bases. Germline CDR1 is SSHAT and CDR2 is FNYEAQ (reference sequence). The CDR3 spans 16 residues. The CDR3 region is CASSPTTEVGAGELFF. The CDR3 coding sequence is TGTGCTAGCAGCCCCACGACGGAGGTCGGCGCCGGGGAGCTGTTTTTT.

The chain employs TRBV6-1 and TRBJ2-2, with TRBD2 matching 7 bases. Per germline, CDR1 MNHNS and CDR2 SASEGT. V lost 7 bases and J lost 3; bases outside the gene matches: 5. The CDR3 extends over 14 amino acids. CDR3 protein: CASISRGDTGELFF. DNA of the CDR3: TGTGCCAGCATCTCCCGGGGGGACACCGGGGAGCTGTTTTTT.

V usage is TRBV7-2 and J usage is TRBJ1-1; D is unresolved. Germline assignment: CDR1 SGHTA and CDR2 FQGNSA. There are 14 residues in the CDR3. Trimming shortened V by 3 bases and J by 3 bases, and 11 bases separated the two germline ends. Here the CDR3 DNA reads TGTGCCAGCAGCTTGTCCCGTTCGGACACTGAAGCTTTCTTT. It codes for CASSLSRSDTEAFF.

J is TRBJ2-7 and V is TRBV5-1, with TRBD1 matching over 10 bases. V was clipped by 2 bases and J by 3 bases; unmatched bases: 2. This CDR3 contains 14 residues. Germline V gene sequence: CDR1 SGHRS, CDR2 YFSETQ. The DNA for the CDR3 is TGCGCCAGCAGCTTCTGGGACAGGGGCTACGAGCAGTACTTC. Its protein is CASSFWDRGYEQYF.

The chain couples TRBV27 to TRBJ1-6; 9 bases line up with TRBD1. The CDR3 consists of 15 residues. The V gene end was trimmed by 3 bases and the J gene end by 11 bases; junction bases not matched to a gene: 8. Germline V lookup: CDR1 MNHEY, CDR2 SMNVEV (reference sequence). The CDR3 coding sequence is TGTGCCAGCAGTTTGTTACAGGGGGCGCGTGCACCCCTCCACTTT. The encoded protein is CASSLLQGARAPLHF.

The V gene is TRBV13, the J gene TRBJ2-5; 14 nucleotides match TRBD2. This CDR3 comprises 16 residues. CDR1 PRHDT and CDR2 FYEKMQ come from the germline V gene (reference sequence). V gave up 1 base and J gave up 7 bases; unmatched junction bases: 5. The CDR3 DNA reads as TGTGCCAGCAGCTTAGAGGGACTAGCGGGGGTTTTGACCCAGTACTTC. It encodes CASSLEGLAGVLTQYF.

The V and J genes are TRBV7-9 and TRBJ1-1; D call uncertain. This CDR3 has 14 residues. V was clipped by 1 base and J by 7 bases, with 13 bases between them. Germline V gene sequence: CDR1 SEHNR, CDR2 FQNEAQ (reference sequence). DNA for the CDR3: TGTGCCAGCAGCTTAGATTCGTTTTCCGGTGAAGCTTTCTTT. Translating it yields CASSLDSFSGEAFF.

This chain joins TRBV7-3 and TRBJ2-1; D is possibly TRBD1 (6 bases). Germline V gene lookup returns CDR1 SGHTA and CDR2 FQGTGA. This CDR3 is 16 amino acids long. Trimming took off 1 base at V and 2 bases at J, with 12 bases between the two ends. Here the CDR3 DNA reads TGTGCCAGCAGCTTAAGACCAGGGGTGCCCTACAATGAGCAGTTCTTC. Translation gives CASSLRPGVPYNEQFF.

The chain carries TRBV15 and TRBJ2-5; possibly TRBD1 for D (6 bases). V shed 3 bases and J shed 0 bases, with 14 bases lying between them. The CDR3 contains 16 residues. Per germline, CDR1 LNHNV and CDR2 YYDKDF (reference sequence). CDR3 sequence: CATSRDRAGHQETQYF. In nucleotides, the CDR3 is TGTGCCACCAGCAGGGACAGAGCAGGCCACCAAGAGACCCAGTACTTC.

This clone has at least ten counts. The V call is TRBV27, the J call TRBJ1-5; the match to TRBD1 covers 8 bases. This CDR3 is 19 amino acids long. V lost 1 base to trimming and J lost 6 bases; unmatched junction nucleotides: 17. CDR1 MNHEY and CDR2 SMNVEV come from the germline V gene (reference sequence). The CDR3 region has the DNA TGTGCCAGCAGTTTATTCCCAAGCTCCTTCCACAGGGGGGCTCAGCCCCAGCATTTT. Protein: CASSLFPSSFHRGAQPQHF.

This clone has just one count. CDR3 DNA sequence: TGTGCCAGCCGAACGCAGGGGAGAGAGACCCAGTACTTC. Translated: CASRTQGRETQYF. The chain links TRBV6-5 to TRBJ2-5, with D possibly matching TRBD1 (6 bases). Trimming removed 8 bases at V and 4 bases at J, with 14 bases between. The CDR3 is 13 amino acids. In germline, CDR1 is MNHEY, CDR2 SVGAGI.

The chain couples TRBV19 to TRBJ1-2; D is uncertain. This CDR3 has 13 amino acids. Germline-derived CDR1 and CDR2 are LNHDA and SQIVND (reference sequence). The V end was cut by 5 bases, the J end by 8 bases, with 15 bases between. This CDR3 is CASSLERMQGYTF. CDR3 nucleotides: TGTGCCAGTAGTCTGGAGAGGATGCAGGGCTACACCTTC.

The chain employs TRBV6-5 and TRBJ2-7; a weak D match, TRBD2 (6 bases). This CDR3 spans 15 amino acids. Germline CDR1 reads MNHEY; CDR2 reads SVGAGI. Deletions cut 6 bases from V and 13 bases from J, with 28 bases between. CDR3 region: CASSRTRDGPFRRYF. The DNA for the CDR3 is TGTGCCAGCAGCCGAACGCGGGACGGACCCTTCCGGCGATACTTC.